A selection of T cell receptor beta chains follows, all from one sample in a study of blood T cells in healthy people across ages. TCRdb fed the 5' RACE reads into MiXCR, producing one record per CDR3 protein. This repertoire shows about 1,500,000 distinct CDR3 sequences, 42% found once; its top ten account for roughly 7.9%. Sample: blood. The receptors here all came from a woman between 18 and 30 years old in good health. The CDR3 runs from the conserved cysteine through the conserved F or W. Fields, in order: J gene, D gene, V gene, clone size, CDR3 protein, CDR3 DNA. D genes are given only for firm matches. Size is stated for part of the rows, as once, few or many counts, or as a class when the clone is expanded.

TRBJ2-1 . TRBV6-5 few CASSSNQKLSYNEQFF TGTGCCAGCAGTTCGAACCAGAAACTCTCCTACAATGAGCAGTTCTTC
TRBJ2-4 . TRBV3-1 few CASSQHGGDKNIQYF TGTGCCAGCAGCCAACACGGTGGGGACAAAAACATTCAGTACTTC
TRBJ1-2 TRBD1 TRBV15 few CATTIGQAYYGYTF TGTGCCACCACGATAGGACAGGCCTACTATGGCTACACCTTC
TRBJ1-2 TRBD1 TRBV6-1 . CASRLQGDDGYTF TGTGCCAGCAGATTACAGGGGGATGATGGCTACACCTTC
TRBJ1-5 . TRBV6-6 . CASSYEVGPQHF TGTGCCAGCAGTTACGAGGTGGGGCCCCAGCATTTT
TRBJ2-1 . TRBV6-1 few CASSEGSGRDEQFF TGTGCCAGCAGTGAGGGTTCCGGCAGGGATGAGCAGTTCTTC
TRBJ2-1 TRBD1 TRBV7-3 . CASSLGGTGNEQFF TGTGCCAGCAGCTTAGGAGGGACAGGGAATGAGCAGTTCTTC
TRBJ2-5 . TRBV5-1 few CASKEAETQYF TGCGCCAGCAAGGAGGCGGAGACCCAGTACTTC
TRBJ2-3 . TRBV7-2 . CASSTYPTDTQYF TGTGCCAGCAGCACTTATCCCACAGATACGCAGTATTTT
TRBJ2-7 TRBD1 TRBV29-1 . CSVAAGTDSYEQYF TGCAGCGTGGCTGCCGGGACAGACTCATACGAGCAGTACTTC
TRBJ2-7 . TRBV7-2 few CASSLEGGGEQYF TGTGCCAGCAGCTTAGAGGGTGGGGGCGAGCAGTACTTC
TRBJ1-1 . TRBV4-1 . CASSQEGREQEAFF TGCGCCAGCAGCCAAGAAGGTCGGGAACAGGAAGCTTTCTTT
TRBJ2-7 TRBD2 TRBV9 . CASNGPLGLANEQYF TGTGCCAGCAATGGACCCCTGGGACTAGCCAATGAGCAGTACTTC
TRBJ1-5 . TRBV3-1 . CASSQGEGGSYQPQHF TGTGCCAGCAGCCAAGGCGAGGGGGGCTCTTATCAGCCCCAGCATTTT
TRBJ2-1 . TRBV7-2 . CASSTRRNNEQFF TGTGCCAGCAGCACCAGACGGAACAATGAGCAGTTCTTC
TRBJ1-2 TRBD1 TRBV15 once CATSRDRTTGEDGYTF TGTGCCACCAGCAGAGACCGGACGACAGGGGAGGATGGCTACACCTTC
TRBJ1-2 . TRBV18 few CASSPPNYGYTF TGTGCCAGCTCACCACCGAACTATGGCTACACCTTC
TRBJ2-4 . TRBV9 . CASGRAGNIQYF TGTGCCAGCGGCCGGGCTGGAAACATTCAGTACTTC
TRBJ2-5 . TRBV10-3 . CAISESPGEEPQYF TGTGCCATCAGTGAGTCCCCAGGGGAAGAGCCCCAGTACTTC
TRBJ1-2 . TRBV4-1 . CASSRVGAVYGYTF TGCGCCAGCAGCCGAGTCGGTGCCGTATATGGCTACACCTTC
TRBJ2-1 . TRBV11-2 . CASSLEPSLDYNEQFF TGTGCCAGCAGCTTAGAGCCCAGCCTGGACTACAATGAGCAGTTCTTC
TRBJ2-3 TRBD2 TRBV29-1 . CSIETWTSGGTDTQYF TGCAGCATTGAAACCTGGACTAGCGGGGGCACAGATACGCAGTATTTT
TRBJ1-2 . TRBV5-1 few CASSPAGQGFGYTF TGCGCCAGCAGCCCGGCGGGGCAGGGGTTCGGCTACACCTTC
TRBJ1-5 . TRBV5-5 few CASSSNPRAYSNQPQHF TGTGCCAGCAGCTCCAATCCCCGGGCATATAGCAATCAGCCCCAGCATTTT
TRBJ1-1 TRBD1 TRBV6-2/TRBV6-3 . CASSQPQGTGGSRTEAFF TGTGCCAGCAGTCAACCACAAGGGACAGGGGGATCGAGGACTGAAGCTTTCTTT
TRBJ2-2 . TRBV2 . CASSEAGMNTGELFF TGTGCCAGCAGTGAGGCAGGAATGAACACCGGGGAGCTGTTTTTT
TRBJ1-1 . TRBV5-1 few CASSPGGMNTEAFF TGCGCCAGCAGCCCGGGGGGCATGAACACTGAAGCTTTCTTT
TRBJ2-3 . TRBV11-1 many CASSLGAATDTQYF TGTGCCAGCAGCTTGGGGGCTGCCACAGATACGCAGTATTTT
TRBJ2-7 TRBD1 TRBV19 . CASSVQGANVHEQYF TGTGCCAGTAGTGTACAGGGGGCCAATGTCCACGAGCAGTACTTC
TRBJ2-7 . TRBV14 . CASSQEISPGYSYEQYF TGTGCCAGCAGCCAAGAAATCTCTCCTGGTTACTCCTACGAGCAGTACTTC
TRBJ1-1 . TRBV25-1 few CASSAGETGNTEAFF TGTGCCAGCAGTGCTGGGGAGACAGGGAACACTGAAGCTTTCTTT
TRBJ1-5 TRBD1 TRBV20-1 . CSARAGGASNQPQHF TGCAGTGCTAGGGCAGGGGGTGCATCGAATCAGCCCCAGCATTTT
TRBJ2-3 . TRBV30 . CAWGPLDTQYF TGTGCCTGGGGCCCCCTAGATACGCAGTATTTT
TRBJ2-1 . TRBV6-1 . CASSPLAVEQFF TGTGCCAGCAGTCCGTTAGCGGTTGAGCAGTTCTTC
TRBJ2-3 TRBD2 TRBV7-2 few CASSSGLTSGIFTDTQYF TGTGCCAGCAGCTCTGGCCTGACTAGCGGGATATTCACAGATACGCAGTATTTT
TRBJ1-1 . TRBV6-5 . CASSYTIRPVNTEAFF TGTGCCAGCAGTTACACGATAAGGCCGGTGAACACTGAAGCTTTCTTT
TRBJ2-5 TRBD1 TRBV2 few CASRRGLEETQYF TGTGCCAGCCGCAGGGGGCTGGAAGAGACCCAGTACTTC
TRBJ2-1 . TRBV4-1 few CASSQGSPLPLADEQFF TGCGCCAGCAGCCAAGGTAGTCCGCTCCCCCTTGCGGATGAGCAGTTCTTC
TRBJ2-1 . TRBV18 . CASSRLRDLYNEQFF TGTGCCAGCTCACGGTTGCGCGACCTCTACAATGAGCAGTTCTTC
TRBJ1-1 TRBD1 TRBV28 many CASTYSGTVEAFF TGTGCCAGCACTTACTCCGGGACAGTTGAAGCTTTCTTT
TRBJ2-5 TRBD2 TRBV6-5 . CASSYRGSGEETQYF TGTGCCAGCAGTTACCGGGGTAGCGGGGAAGAGACCCAGTACTTC
TRBJ2-2 . TRBV29-1 few CSVQTPLGAGELFF TGCAGCGTTCAGACTCCCTTGGGGGCCGGGGAGCTGTTTTTT
TRBJ2-3 . TRBV27 . CASSRRDNSIDTQYF TGTGCCAGCAGTAGGCGGGACAACTCAATAGATACGCAGTATTTT
TRBJ2-1 TRBD2 TRBV5-1 . CASSDGRGGNEQFF TGCGCCAGCAGCGATGGGCGGGGGGGCAATGAGCAGTTCTTC
TRBJ2-1 . TRBV6-1 few CASSETDGSYNEQFF TGTGCCAGCAGTGAAACTGACGGTTCCTACAATGAGCAGTTCTTC
TRBJ1-1 . TRBV5-1 . CASSLERGGGTEAFF TGCGCCAGCAGCTTGGAGCGTGGGGGCGGCACTGAAGCTTTCTTT
TRBJ1-6 TRBD1 TRBV10-3 once CAARQGSYNSPLHF TGTGCCGCACGACAGGGCTCCTATAATTCACCCCTCCACTTT
TRBJ2-1 . TRBV4-1 . CASSQDNPGSSEQFF TGCGCCAGCAGCCAAGATAACCCAGGGTCCAGTGAGCAGTTCTTC
TRBJ1-2 TRBD1 TRBV20-1 . CSAKPTGDGYTF TGCAGTGCGAAACCCACAGGGGACGGCTACACCTTC
TRBJ2-7 . TRBV3-1 . CASSLAGDYRYEQYF TGTGCCAGCAGCTTGGCAGGGGACTACCGCTACGAGCAGTACTTC
TRBJ1-4 . TRBV4-1 . CASSLPDEGAQEKLFF TGCGCCAGCAGCCTCCCTGACGAAGGGGCGCAGGAAAAACTGTTTTTT
TRBJ2-3 TRBD2 TRBV4-1 . CASSQGRLAGTSTDTQYF TGCGCCAGCAGCCAAGGGAGACTAGCGGGGACTAGCACAGATACGCAGTATTTT
TRBJ2-6 . TRBV12-3/TRBV12-4 . CASSLRILTAGANVLTF TGTGCCAGCAGTTTGCGGATACTAACGGCCGGGGCCAACGTCCTGACTTTC
TRBJ2-2 . TRBV20-1 . CSASHQNTGELFF TGCAGTGCTAGTCACCAGAACACCGGGGAGCTGTTTTTT
TRBJ1-5 . TRBV2 . CASRSTGIRNQPQHF TGTGCCAGCAGGTCAACAGGTATTCGCAATCAGCCCCAGCATTTT
TRBJ2-7 . TRBV29-1 . CSATTRDRTYEQYF TGCAGCGCCACAACCCGGGACCGCACCTACGAGCAGTACTTC
TRBJ2-3 TRBD2 TRBV24-1 few CATSEPGLAGGIDTQYF TGTGCCACCAGTGAGCCTGGACTAGCGGGAGGGATAGATACGCAGTATTTT
TRBJ2-4 . TRBV6-2/TRBV6-3 . CASSYSDMIGTKLAKNIQYF TGTGCCAGCAGTTACTCTGATATGATCGGAACAAAATTAGCCAAAAACATTCAGTACTTC